The 30 T cell receptor beta chains below come from one sample, sequenced in a study of shared clonotypes between healthy human individuals. CD45RO negativity and positive selection for CCR7 defined naive CD8 cells, a population that excluded terminally differentiated effector memory CD45RA+ cells. Produced via immunoSEQ multiplex PCR; TCRdb's table is partial and in-frame only. The repertoire holds roughly 550,000 clones, with roughly 95% as singletons. The sample taken for sequencing was naive CD8+ T cells sorted from blood. These receptors were collected from a woman aged 30 to 39 in good health.

The chain couples TRBV28 to TRBJ2-7; unclear D gene. Germline CDR1 is MDHEN and CDR2 is SYDVKM. With 5 bases removed from V and 7 bases from J, the gap between germline ends came to 6 bases. This CDR3 has 10 amino acids. The CDR3, as DNA: TGTGCCAGCAGTAGTACGGAGCAGTACTTC. Its translation: CASSSTEQYF.

V gene TRBV27 combines with J gene TRBJ2-7, with D tentatively TRBD2 (5 bases). This CDR3 has 16 residues. The germline CDR1 and CDR2 sequences are MNHEY and SMNVEV (reference sequence). V was shortened by 5 bases and J by 0 bases, with 17 bases between the two germline ends. The CDR3: CASSPPPGLTSYEQYF. The DNA of the CDR3 is TGTGCCAGCAGTCCCCCTCCGGGATTAACCTCCTACGAGCAGTACTTC.

V gene TRBV5-4 combines with J gene TRBJ2-7; D gene ambiguous. The CDR3 spans 14 residues. Germline V gene data show CDR1 as SGHNT and CDR2 as YYREEE (reference sequence). Trimming left V 2 bases short and J 1 base short, with 10 bases between. The chain's CDR3 is CASSFGPQSYEQYF. CDR3 sequence (DNA): TGTGCCAGCAGCTTCGGACCGCAATCCTACGAGCAGTACTTC.

The gene calls are TRBV28 and TRBJ1-5; possibly TRBD1 for D (5 bases). From germline, CDR1 is MDHEN and CDR2 SYDVKM. The CDR3 runs 17 residues. V was shortened by 6 bases and J by 2 bases, with 20 bases between the two germline ends. In nucleotides, the CDR3 is TGTGCCAGCAGCATGGGGCAGCCTGAACGAGGCAATCAGCCCCAGCATTTT. Translation: CASSMGQPERGNQPQHF.

This clone has more than one count but fewer than ten. J is TRBJ2-7 and V is TRBV6-5; 9 nucleotides align to TRBD1. The CDR3 runs 13 residues. V dropped 5 bases and J dropped 6; count of bases not matched to a gene: 5. CDR1 MNHEY and CDR2 SVGAGI come from the germline V gene. In nucleotides, the CDR3 is TGTGCCAGCAGTCCCGGGACAGGGTTCGAGCAGTACTTC. This gives the protein CASSPGTGFEQYF.

V usage is TRBV6-1 and J usage is TRBJ1-2; 7 bases map to TRBD1. The germline V gene encodes CDR1 MNHNS and CDR2 SASEGT. The CDR3 has 12 residues. V lost 6 bases, J lost 8 bases, and 6 bases stayed unmatched. The CDR3 DNA follows: TGTGCCAGCAGGGCGACAGGGAGCGGCTACACCTTC. It is translated as CASRATGSGYTF.

The chain is built from TRBV7-9 and TRBJ2-7; D is possibly TRBD2 (5 bases). Germline V gene lookup returns CDR1 SEHNR and CDR2 FQNEAQ (reference sequence). This CDR3 comprises 14 residues. The germline V and J ends were trimmed by 3 bases and 0 bases, with 9 bases remaining between them. CDR3 in DNA: TGTGCCAGCAGCTTTACTAGAAGCTCCTACGAGCAGTACTTC. Its protein product is CASSFTRSSYEQYF.

This chain uses TRBV28 with TRBJ2-4; D gene uncertain. This CDR3 comprises 11 residues. The germline V gene has CDR1 MDHEN and CDR2 SYDVKM. Trimming removed 2 bases from V and 9 bases from J, with 5 bases in between. DNA of the CDR3: TGTGCCAGCAGTTTAACGGGCATTCAGTACTTC. Translated, it gives CASSLTGIQYF.

The chain couples TRBV11-3 to TRBJ1-3; 7 bases fit TRBD1. V shed 5 bases and J 3 bases; nucleotides not matched to a gene: 4. Germline CDR1 SGHNT, CDR2 YENEEA. CDR3 length equals 14 residues. The CDR3 here is CASSSRGFGNTIYF. For the CDR3, the DNA is TGTGCCAGCAGCAGCAGGGGGTTTGGAAACACCATATATTTT.

The J gene is TRBJ2-1, the V gene TRBV11-3; the D gene is possibly TRBD1 (5 bases). Germline values: CDR1 SGHNT, CDR2 YENEEA. The CDR3 covers 13 residues. The V gene lost 4 bases and the J gene lost 7 bases, with 11 bases spanning the gap. CDR3 DNA sequence: TGTGCCAGCAGCTCCCAGGGTAAGAATGAGCAGTTCTTC. Amino acid sequence: CASSSQGKNEQFF. The variable domain in full, with the rest retrieved from reference TRBV11-3 and TRBJ2-1, is EAGVVQSPRYKIIEKKQPVAFWCNPISGHNTLYWYLQNLGQGPELLIRYENEEAVDDSQLPKDRFSAERLKGVDSTLKIQPAELGDSAVYLCASSSQGKNEQFFGPGTRLTVL.

This chain connects TRBV20-1 to TRBJ1-4; no firm D call. Germline V gene lookup returns CDR1 DFQATT and CDR2 SNEGSKA (reference sequence). V lost 3 bases and J lost 8, with 7 bases in between. There are 11 residues in the CDR3. CDR3 protein: CSARTGEKLFF. CDR3 bases: TGCAGTGCTAGGACGGGAGAAAAACTGTTTTTT.

The chain recombines TRBV28 with TRBJ2-4; D is unclear. The V end was cut by 2 bases, the J end by 5 bases, with 4 bases between. CDR1 and CDR2 (germline): MDHEN, SYDVKM. The length of the CDR3 is 12 residues. As DNA, the CDR3 is TGTGCCAGCAGTTTAACAGAAAACATTCAGTACTTC. Protein sequence: CASSLTENIQYF.

V is TRBV5-1 and J is TRBJ2-2, with no clear D. This CDR3 is built from 13 residues. With 5 bases removed from V and 3 bases from J, the gap between germline ends came to 8 bases. Per the germline V gene, CDR1 is SGHRS and CDR2 is YFSETQ. The CDR3 DNA sequence: TGCGCCAGCAGGGCCCTAGACACCGGGGAGCTGTTTTTT. It codes for CASRALDTGELFF.

A single count supports this clone. The chain joins TRBV6-5 to TRBJ2-7; 9 bases align to TRBD1. V shed 7 bases and J 7 bases; nucleotides not matched to a gene: 8. CDR1 MNHEY and CDR2 SVGAGI come from the germline V gene. This CDR3 comprises 13 residues. CDR3 protein: CASKPGQGGEQYF. The CDR3 region has the DNA TGTGCCAGCAAACCGGGACAGGGAGGTGAGCAGTACTTC.

V usage is TRBV27 and J usage is TRBJ1-5; 7 bases line up with TRBD1. Germline V gene data show CDR1 as MNHEY and CDR2 as SMNVEV (reference sequence). The CDR3 covers 15 residues. The J segment lost 4 bases and the V segment lost 4 bases, leaving 7 bases of the junction unmatched. CDR3 region: CASSSRQGGNQPQHF. For the CDR3, the DNA is TGTGCCAGCAGTTCCCGACAGGGAGGGAATCAGCCCCAGCATTTT.

This chain connects TRBV25-1 to TRBJ2-1; no reliable D call. This CDR3 is 13 amino acids long. The germline V gene encodes CDR1 MGHDK and CDR2 SYGVNS. V was trimmed by 1 base and J by 9 bases, leaving 10 bases between them. CDR3 amino acids: CASSESPLGEQFF. CDR3 coding DNA: TGTGCCAGCAGTGAATCCCCTCTGGGTGAGCAGTTCTTC.

This chain joins TRBV19 and TRBJ1-5, with a possible D match to TRBD1 (6 bases). Germline loops: CDR1 LNHDA, CDR2 SQIVND (reference sequence). V shed 4 bases and J shed 4 bases, with 23 bases lying between them. The length of the CDR3 is 18 residues. CDR3 nucleotides: TGTGCCAGTAGTACCCCGACAGGTTTTCCTAGGGAAAATCAGCCCCAGCATTTT. Its protein product is CASSTPTGFPRENQPQHF.

The gene calls are TRBV5-3 and TRBJ2-7, with D possibly called TRBD1 or TRBD2 (6 bases each). TRBV5-3 has ORF status, its function being uncertain. V lost 4 bases and J lost 4, with 21 bases in between. The CDR3 runs 16 residues. The CDR3 spells CARSGGIPGQGYEQYF. In nucleotides, the CDR3 is TGTGCCAGAAGCGGGGGGATCCCGGGTCAGGGGTACGAGCAGTACTTC.

The V call is TRBV11-2, the J call TRBJ2-2, with D hard to call. The germline gives CDR1 SGHAT, CDR2 FQNNGV. This CDR3 region has 15 residues. Deletions cut 5 bases from V and 6 bases from J, with 16 bases between. The CDR3 nucleotides read TGTGCCAGCAGCAACGACTCACCCCTACCCGGGGAGCTGTTTTTT. Encoded protein: CASSNDSPLPGELFF.

The chain recombines TRBV10-2 with TRBJ2-5; TRBD1 agrees at 7 bases. J gave up 5 bases and V 2 bases, and 14 bases lay outside the gene matches. From germline, CDR1 is WSHSY and CDR2 SAAADI. The CDR3 has 17 residues. CDR3 residues: CASSEDKTGPRRETQYF. Written as DNA, the CDR3 is TGCGCCAGCAGTGAGGATAAGACAGGGCCGCGTAGGGAGACCCAGTACTTC.

The chain employs TRBV2 and TRBJ2-7; 8 bases line up with TRBD1. CDR3 length: 14 amino acids. The germline CDR1 and CDR2 sequences are SNHLY and FYNNEI. The J segment lost 5 bases and the V segment lost 1 base, leaving 4 bases of the junction unmatched. This CDR3 reads CASSEVDRAHEQYF. The DNA of the CDR3 is TGTGCCAGCAGTGAAGTGGACAGGGCCCACGAGCAGTACTTC.

This chain joins TRBV7-9 and TRBJ2-3, with D maybe TRBD2 (5 bases). The CDR3 has 15 amino acids. Trimming took off 7 bases at V and 3 bases at J, with 17 bases between the two ends. Germline V gene sequence: CDR1 SEHNR, CDR2 FQNEAQ (reference sequence). The CDR3 loop is CASTTGWSGTDTQYF. For the CDR3, the DNA is TGTGCCAGCACCACTGGCTGGAGCGGAACAGATACGCAGTATTTT.

This chain links TRBV2 with TRBJ2-1; 13 bases are a match to TRBD2. Unmatched junction bases numbered 5, after V lost 6 bases and J lost 6 bases. Germline V gene sequence: CDR1 SNHLY, CDR2 FYNNEI. This CDR3 contains 15 residues. CDR3 loop: CASRVLAGGSNEQFF. The CDR3, as DNA: TGTGCCAGCAGGGTACTAGCGGGGGGGAGCAATGAGCAGTTCTTC.

This rearrangement joins TRBV5-6 to TRBJ2-7; TRBD2 aligns across 8 bases. Germline CDR1 reads SGHDT; CDR2 reads YYEEEE. Trimming at V came to 0 bases and at J to 3 bases, leaving 5 bases not matched to a gene. The CDR3 runs to 15 residues. The CDR3 sequence: CASSLVSGNFYEQYF. The CDR3 DNA reads TGTGCCAGCAGCTTGGTTAGCGGGAATTTCTACGAGCAGTACTTC.

The CDR3 here is CASSLPPGLASNEQFF. CDR3 bases: TGTGCCAGCAGCCTCCCCCCGGGACTAGCTTCAAATGAGCAGTTCTTC. The V call is TRBV5-6, the J call TRBJ2-1, with TRBD2 matching 9 bases. CDR1 and CDR2 from the germline V gene are SGHDT and YYEEEE. This CDR3 is built from 16 residues. V trimming: 4 bases; J trimming: 7 bases; junction bases outside the gene matches: 12.

The chain uses TRBV5-6 and TRBJ2-1; TRBD1 agrees at 10 bases. The CDR3 contains 16 residues. CDR1 SGHDT and CDR2 YYEEEE come from the germline V gene. The V gene end was trimmed by 2 bases and the J gene end by 5 bases; junction bases not matched to a gene: 7. CDR3 in amino acids: CASSFTGTGVHNEQFF. As DNA, the CDR3 is TGTGCCAGCAGCTTCACCGGGACAGGGGTCCACAATGAGCAGTTCTTC. Combining the CDR3 with reference TRBV5-6 and TRBJ2-1 gives the whole variable domain DAGVTQSPTHLIKTRGQQVTLRCSPKSGHDTVSWYQQALGQGPQFIFQYYEEEERQRGNFPDRFSGHQFPNYSSELNVNALLLGDSALYLCASSFTGTGVHNEQFFGPGTRLTVL.

J is TRBJ2-1 and V is TRBV5-5; no clear D. The V end lost 0 bases, the J end lost 5 bases, and 12 bases lay between the germline ends. Germline V gene data show CDR1 as SGHKS and CDR2 as YYEKEE (reference sequence). This CDR3 region has 15 residues. CDR3 sequence (DNA): TGTGCCAGCAGCTTGGGCCCCACCGATAACAATGAGCAGTTCTTC. Its translation: CASSLGPTDNNEQFF.

The chain combines TRBV27 with TRBJ2-7; no definite D call. CDR3 length: 13 amino acids. V lost 6 bases to trimming and J lost 2 bases, with 11 bases between them. Germline CDR1 and CDR2: MNHEY and SMNVEV (reference sequence). The CDR3: CASSLARPYEQYF. The CDR3 region has the DNA TGTGCCAGCAGCCTGGCTAGACCCTACGAGCAGTACTTC.

J is TRBJ1-4 and V is TRBV5-6, with 8 nucleotides matching TRBD1. This CDR3 comprises 16 residues. V gave up 0 bases and J gave up 8 bases; unmatched junction bases: 9. Germline CDR1 SGHDT, CDR2 YYEEEE. CDR3 loop: CASSLESAGGWEKLFF. CDR3 coding DNA: TGTGCCAGCAGCTTGGAGTCCGCAGGGGGCTGGGAAAAACTGTTTTTT.

CDR3 nucleotides: TGTGCCAGCAGTGAAGTAGGAGACACTGAAGCTTTCTTT. Its protein product is CASSEVGDTEAFF. V usage is TRBV2 and J usage is TRBJ1-1; D is unresolved. The CDR3 runs 13 residues. Germline assignment: CDR1 SNHLY and CDR2 FYNNEI. V was trimmed by 1 base and J by 3 bases, leaving 6 bases between them. Variable domain in full (rest from reference TRBV2 and TRBJ1-1): EPEVTQTPSHQVTQMGQEVILRCVPISNHLYFYWYRQILGQKVEFLVSFYNNEISEKSEIFDDQFSVERPDGSNFTLKIRSTKLEDSAMYFCASSEVGDTEAFFGQGTRLTVV.